This entry describes one TCR beta chain. This sample was taken from a study of blood T cell repertoires in COVID-19. For the study at large: T cells, B-cell-depleted T cells, or PBMCs supplied cDNA or gDNA.

The assay was immunoSEQ multiplex PCR, and TCRdb's table has in-frame clones only and misses some. The profile shows some 120,000 clones, about 80% of them singletons. Looked up from germline, CDR1 is SGHTA and CDR2 is FQGNSA. This CDR3 is 14 amino acids long. Trimming cost V 1 base and J 0 bases, with 6 bases left between them. The sequencing input was peripheral blood. This TCR was sampled from a woman aged 45-65 years with acute or convalescent COVID-19. V and J are TRBV7-2 and TRBJ1-2, with D uncertain. The CDR3 here is CASSLVDSNYGYTF. The CDR3 DNA reads TGTGCCAGCAGCTTAGTGGACTCTAACTATGGCTACACCTTC.